This is a list of T cell receptor beta chains from one sample in a study of T cell responses to AZD1222 COVID-19 vaccine. Libraries were prepared by immunoSEQ multiplex PCR; TCRdb keeps only in-frame clonotypes and omits some of them. Of about 270,000 clones in the sample, around 93% are singletons; the top ten hold 0.5% to 0.7%. The material was peripheral blood, obtained 28 days after the second AZD1222 dose. The receptors here all came from an adult who received the AZD1222 COVID-19 vaccine. Both conserved end residues are part of each CDR3. D genes are given only for firm matches. The listing skips clone size in some rows; elsewhere it reads once, few, many or a size class.

TRBJ1-1 - TRBV7-9 - CASSRGVNTEAFF TGTGCCAGCTCCCGAGGGGTGAACACTGAAGCTTTCTTT
TRBJ2-3 - TRBV27 - CASSKGRGRDTQYF TGTGCCAGCAGTAAGGGGCGAGGGAGAGATACGCAGTATTTT
TRBJ1-6 - TRBV20-1 - CSASLSSSYNSPLHF TGCAGTGCTAGTCTGTCGAGCTCCTATAATTCACCCCTCCACTTT
TRBJ1-1 - TRBV27 - CASSTGKEAFF TGTGCCAGCAGTACAGGGAAGGAAGCTTTCTTT
TRBJ2-2 - TRBV27 TRBD2 CASSVIAGGGTGELFF TGTGCCAGCAGTGTCATAGCGGGGGGTGGAACCGGGGAGCTGTTTTTT
TRBJ1-5 once TRBV28 TRBD1 CASSSHTGGSQPQHF TGTGCCAGCAGTTCTCACACAGGGGGCAGTCAGCCCCAGCATTTT
TRBJ2-7 - TRBV5-1 - CASSLVRGYEQYF TGCGCCAGCAGCTTGGTCAGAGGCTACGAGCAGTACTTC
TRBJ1-1 - TRBV5-6 - CASSQRNTEAFF TGTGCCAGCAGCCAGAGGAACACTGAAGCTTTCTTT
TRBJ2-3 - TRBV11-3 TRBD2 CASSSGPFEVRGSGTDTQYF TGTGCCAGCAGCTCGGGCCCTTTCGAAGTCCGCGGGAGTGGGACAGATACGCAGTATTTT
TRBJ1-4 - TRBV9 - CASSVDGNNEKLFF TGTGCCAGCAGCGTAGATGGGAATAATGAAAAACTGTTTTTT
TRBJ2-3 once TRBV7-3 - CASSLDGDTQYF TGTGCCAGCAGCTTAGACGGGGATACGCAGTATTTT
TRBJ2-7 - TRBV19 - CASSIESFLDEQYF TGTGCCAGTAGTATAGAGTCATTTTTGGACGAGCAGTACTTC
TRBJ2-1 - TRBV28 TRBD1 CASSFRDRDYNEQFF TGTGCCAGCAGTTTCCGGGACAGGGACTACAATGAGCAGTTCTTC
TRBJ1-1 - TRBV7-2 - CASSFLVTEAFF TGTGCCAGCAGCTTCTTGGTCACTGAAGCTTTCTTT
TRBJ2-3 - TRBV6-5 - CASSYSTDSTDTQYF TGTGCCAGCAGTTACTCGACGGACAGCACAGATACGCAGTATTTT
TRBJ2-3 - TRBV4-3 TRBD2 CASSPYARSGGTDTQYF TGCGCCAGCAGCCCCTACGCGAGGAGCGGGGGCACGGATACGCAGTATTTT
TRBJ1-2 once TRBV5-1 - CASSSDWDGYTF TGCGCCAGCAGCTCGGACTGGGATGGCTACACCTTC
TRBJ1-1 - TRBV27 - CASSLRVGGTEAFF TGTGCCAGCAGCCTGAGGGTGGGGGGCACTGAAGCTTTCTTT
TRBJ2-1 - TRBV19 - CASSIRRYARDEQFF TGTGCCAGTAGTATAAGGAGGTACGCCCGGGATGAGCAGTTCTTC
TRBJ1-4 - TRBV7-9 - CASSPSGATNEKLFF TGTGCCAGCAGCCCCAGCGGTGCAACTAATGAAAAACTGTTTTTT
TRBJ1-1 - TRBV6-5 - CASSYPAGLGTEAFF TGTGCCAGCAGTTACCCCGCGGGGTTGGGGACTGAAGCTTTCTTT
TRBJ2-2 - TRBV7-9 - CASSPGELFF TGTGCCAGCAGCCCCGGGGAGCTGTTTTTT
TRBJ1-5 - TRBV4-1 TRBD1 CASSPRQGWDQPQHF TGCGCCAGCAGCCCGAGACAGGGGTGGGATCAGCCCCAGCATTTT
TRBJ2-3 - TRBV27 - CASSADITDTQYF TGTGCCAGCAGTGCGGACATCACAGATACGCAGTATTTT
TRBJ2-3 - TRBV29-1 - CSARGSRDTQYF TGCAGCGCTCGGGGTAGCAGAGATACGCAGTATTTT
TRBJ1-4 - TRBV28 TRBD1 CASSLRGMNEKLFF TGTGCCAGCAGTCTCAGGGGGATGAATGAAAAACTGTTTTTT
TRBJ2-7 - TRBV12-3/TRBV12-4 - CASSRRQGWEQYF TGTGCCAGCAGTCGCCGACAAGGGTGGGAGCAGTACTTC
TRBJ2-1 - TRBV28 - CASSLRMGLEFF TGTGCCAGCAGTTTAAGGATGGGACTGGAGTTCTTC